This T cell receptor (beta chain) was profiled in a study of T cells after yellow fever vaccination. Study-wide results and limits: Bulk-population clonotypes that are abundant could appear as contaminants in FACS-sorted repertoires. After the booster, roughly 96% of CD4 and about nine tenths of CD8 primary-response clones were re-detected. The secondary T-cell response peaked on day 5, not day 15, but was weaker.

This clonotype occurred many times. Via MiXCR, TCRdb re-called the 5' RACE reads, giving one row per CDR3 protein. The table includes more than 15,000 distinct CDR3 sequences, about 4.1% detected once. V shed 2 bases and J shed 2 bases, with 4 bases lying between them. The germline V gene encodes CDR1 SQVTM and CDR2 ANQGSEA. The CDR3 length is 11 residues. Sample: PBMCs, either bulk or a sorted T-cell subset (CD4+, CD8+, memory, or dextramer-sorted; not recorded which), taken 15 days after the yellow fever booster vaccination. This receptor was obtained from a man younger than 45 who received the YFV17D yellow fever vaccine. V and J are TRBV29-1 and TRBJ2-7; no definite D call. The CDR3 region has the DNA TGCAGCGTTGAATTTACCTACGAGCAGTACTTC. It yields the protein CSVEFTYEQYF.